Sequencing of this T cell receptor beta chain was carried out in a study of cytomegalovirus exposure and HLA in healthy donors. In regard to this clone: The antigen remains unidentified.

Notes on the study in general: In vitro work confirmed that a few CMV-associated chains recognize CMV antigens. It was around 160 TCR beta chains that were listed as cytomegalovirus-associated.

The CDR3 is made up of 14 amino acids. Looked up from germline, CDR1 is SEHNR and CDR2 is FQNEAQ (reference sequence). Trimming removed 1 base from V and 4 bases from J, with 8 bases in between. The PCR made use of 60 Vbeta and 13 Jbeta primers. Profiled with immunoSEQ multiplex PCR; TCRdb holds only in-frame clones, not every one. The profile shows about 69,000 clones, approximately 74% of them singletons. Sequencing used PBMCs. This rearrangement joins TRBV7-9 to TRBJ2-1; D may be TRBD2 (6 bases). The TCR comes from a woman between 25 and 40 years old in good health and CMV-seropositive. CDR3 bases: TGTGCCAGCAGCTTAGATGGAGGGTACAATGAGCAGTTCTTC. Translating gives CASSLDGGYNEQFF. The whole variable domain, remainder taken from reference TRBV7-9 and TRBJ2-1, is DTGVSQNPRHKITKRGQNVTFRCDPISEHNRLYWYRQTLGQGPEFLTYFQNEAQLEKSRLLSDRFSAERPKGSFSTLEIQRTEQGDSAMYLCASSLDGGYNEQFFGPGTRLTVL.